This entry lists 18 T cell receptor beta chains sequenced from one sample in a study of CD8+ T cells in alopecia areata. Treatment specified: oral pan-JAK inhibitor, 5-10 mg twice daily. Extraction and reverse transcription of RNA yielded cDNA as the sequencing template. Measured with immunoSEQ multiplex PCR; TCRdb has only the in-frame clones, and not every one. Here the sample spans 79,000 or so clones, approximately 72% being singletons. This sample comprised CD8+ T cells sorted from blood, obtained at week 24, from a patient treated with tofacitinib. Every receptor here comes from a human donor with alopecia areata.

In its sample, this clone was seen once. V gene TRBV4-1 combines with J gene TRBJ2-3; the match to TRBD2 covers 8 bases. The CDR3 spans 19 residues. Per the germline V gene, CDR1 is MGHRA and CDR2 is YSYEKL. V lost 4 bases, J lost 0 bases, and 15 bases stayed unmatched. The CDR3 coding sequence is TGCGCCAGCAGCCCGTTAGCGGGGCCGGCCTCCATTAGCACAGATACGCAGTATTTT. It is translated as CASSPLAGPASISTDTQYF.

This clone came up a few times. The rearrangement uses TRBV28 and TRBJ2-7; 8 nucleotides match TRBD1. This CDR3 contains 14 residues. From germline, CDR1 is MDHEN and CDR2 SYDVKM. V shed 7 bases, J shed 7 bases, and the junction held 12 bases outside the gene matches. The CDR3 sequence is CASKRVDRGREQYF. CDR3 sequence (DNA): TGTGCCAGCAAAAGGGTTGACAGGGGCAGGGAGCAGTACTTC. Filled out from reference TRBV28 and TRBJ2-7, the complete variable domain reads DVKVTQSSRYLVKRTGEKVFLECVQDMDHENMFWYRQDPGLGLRLIYFSYDVKMKEKGDIPEGYSVSREKKERFSLILESASTNQTSMYLCASKRVDRGREQYFGPGTRLTVT.

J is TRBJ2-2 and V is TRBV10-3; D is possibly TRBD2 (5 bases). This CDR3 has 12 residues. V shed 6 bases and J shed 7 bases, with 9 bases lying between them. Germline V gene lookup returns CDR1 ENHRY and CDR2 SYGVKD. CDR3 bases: TGTGCCATCAGCCCAGGAGGCGGGGAGCTGTTTTTT. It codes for CAISPGGGELFF.

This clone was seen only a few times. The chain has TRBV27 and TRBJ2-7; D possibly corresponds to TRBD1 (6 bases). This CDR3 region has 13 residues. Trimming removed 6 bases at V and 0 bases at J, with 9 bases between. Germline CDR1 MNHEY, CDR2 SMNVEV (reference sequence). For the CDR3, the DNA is TGTGCCAGCAGGCCAGGGGCCTCCTACGAGCAGTACTTC. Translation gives CASRPGASYEQYF.

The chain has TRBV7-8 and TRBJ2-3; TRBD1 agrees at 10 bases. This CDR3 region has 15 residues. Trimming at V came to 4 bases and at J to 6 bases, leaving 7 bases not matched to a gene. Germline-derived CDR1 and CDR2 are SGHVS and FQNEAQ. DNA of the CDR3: TGTGCCAGCAGCTCCCGGGACAGGGGAGGTGATACGCAGTATTTT. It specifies CASSSRDRGGDTQYF.

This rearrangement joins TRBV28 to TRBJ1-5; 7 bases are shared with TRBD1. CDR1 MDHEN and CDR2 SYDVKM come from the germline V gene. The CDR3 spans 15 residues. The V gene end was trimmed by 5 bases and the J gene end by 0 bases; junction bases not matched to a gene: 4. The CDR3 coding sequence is TGTGCCAGCAGTGACAGGGTAACTAGCAATCAGCCCCAGCATTTT. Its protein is CASSDRVTSNQPQHF.

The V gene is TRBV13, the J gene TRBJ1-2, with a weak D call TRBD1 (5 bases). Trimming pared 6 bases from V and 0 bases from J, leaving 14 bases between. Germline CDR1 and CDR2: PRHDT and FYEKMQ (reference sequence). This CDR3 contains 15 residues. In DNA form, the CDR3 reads TGTGCCAGCAGGTTCCAGGGCCAGTCTAACTATGGCTACACCTTC. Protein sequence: CASRFQGQSNYGYTF. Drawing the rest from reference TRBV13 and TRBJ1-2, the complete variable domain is AAGVIQSPRHLIKEKRETATLKCYPIPRHDTVYWYQQGPGQDPQFLISFYEKMQSDKGSIPDRFSAQQFSDYHSELNMSSLELGDSALYFCASRFQGQSNYGYTFGSGTRLTVV.

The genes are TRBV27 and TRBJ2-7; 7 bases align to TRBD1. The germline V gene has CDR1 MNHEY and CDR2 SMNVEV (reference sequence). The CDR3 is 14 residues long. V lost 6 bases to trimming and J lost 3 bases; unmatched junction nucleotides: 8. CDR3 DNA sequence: TGTGCCAGCAGACCAGGGGGATCCGTCTACGAGCAGTACTTC. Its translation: CASRPGGSVYEQYF.

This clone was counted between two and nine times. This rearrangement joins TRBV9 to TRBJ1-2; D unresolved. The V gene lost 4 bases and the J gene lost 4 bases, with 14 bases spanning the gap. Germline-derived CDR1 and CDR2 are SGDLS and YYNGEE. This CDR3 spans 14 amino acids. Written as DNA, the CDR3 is TGTGCCAGCAGCCCTGGAGGTCCCAGCTATGGCTACACCTTC. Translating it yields CASSPGGPSYGYTF.

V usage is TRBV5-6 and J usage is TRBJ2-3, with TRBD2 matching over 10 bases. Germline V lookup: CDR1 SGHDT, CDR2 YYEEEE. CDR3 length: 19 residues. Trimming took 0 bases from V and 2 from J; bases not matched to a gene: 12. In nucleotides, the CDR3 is TGTGCCAGCAGCTTGGGCCTAGCGGGAGTAGGATTGGACACAGATACGCAGTATTTT. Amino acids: CASSLGLAGVGLDTDTQYF.

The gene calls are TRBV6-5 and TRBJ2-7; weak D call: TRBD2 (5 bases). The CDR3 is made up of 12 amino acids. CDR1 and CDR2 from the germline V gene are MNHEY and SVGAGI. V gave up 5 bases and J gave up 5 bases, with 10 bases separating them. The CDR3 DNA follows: TGTGCCAGCAGTCCCCAGGAGGACGAGCAGTACTTC. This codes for CASSPQEDEQYF.

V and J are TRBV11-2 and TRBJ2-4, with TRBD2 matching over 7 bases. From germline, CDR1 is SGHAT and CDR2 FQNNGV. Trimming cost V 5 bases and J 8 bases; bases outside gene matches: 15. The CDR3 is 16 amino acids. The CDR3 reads CASSKPGGGEMDIQYF. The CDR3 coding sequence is TGTGCCAGCAGCAAACCGGGAGGAGGGGAAATGGACATTCAGTACTTC.

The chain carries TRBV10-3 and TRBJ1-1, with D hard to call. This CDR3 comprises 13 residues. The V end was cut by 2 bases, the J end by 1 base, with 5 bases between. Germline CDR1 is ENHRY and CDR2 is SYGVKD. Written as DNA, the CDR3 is TGTGCCATCAGTGAGGGGGAGAACACTGAAGCTTTCTTT. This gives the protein CAISEGENTEAFF.

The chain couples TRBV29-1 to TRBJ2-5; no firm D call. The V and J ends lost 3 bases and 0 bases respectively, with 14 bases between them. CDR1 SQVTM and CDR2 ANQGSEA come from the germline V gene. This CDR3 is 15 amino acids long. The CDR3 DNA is TGCAGCGTTGAGGCCCCCCGGAATTACCAAGAGACCCAGTACTTC. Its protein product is CSVEAPRNYQETQYF.

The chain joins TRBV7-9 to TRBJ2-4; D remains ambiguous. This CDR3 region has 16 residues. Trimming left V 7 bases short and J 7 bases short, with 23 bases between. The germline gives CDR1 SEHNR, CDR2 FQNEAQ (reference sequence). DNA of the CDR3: TGTGCCAGCACCTCCACGGATGCCCTCAAAGGGAACATTCAGTACTTC. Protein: CASTSTDALKGNIQYF.

CDR3 sequence (DNA): TGTGCCACCAGCAGAGATAGCGAGGACAATGAGCAGTTCTTC. It translates to CATSRDSEDNEQFF. The chain is built from TRBV15 and TRBJ2-1, with D possibly being TRBD2 (5 bases). The V gene lost 0 bases and the J gene lost 5 bases, with 8 bases spanning the gap. The CDR3 contains 14 residues. In germline, CDR1 is LNHNV, CDR2 YYDKDF (reference sequence).

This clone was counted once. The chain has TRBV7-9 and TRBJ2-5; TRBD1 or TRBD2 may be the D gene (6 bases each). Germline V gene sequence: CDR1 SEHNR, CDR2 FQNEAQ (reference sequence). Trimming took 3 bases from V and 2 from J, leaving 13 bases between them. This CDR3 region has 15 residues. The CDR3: CASSFYGGTQETQYF. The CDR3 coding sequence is TGTGCCAGCAGCTTTTATGGAGGGACACAAGAGACCCAGTACTTC.

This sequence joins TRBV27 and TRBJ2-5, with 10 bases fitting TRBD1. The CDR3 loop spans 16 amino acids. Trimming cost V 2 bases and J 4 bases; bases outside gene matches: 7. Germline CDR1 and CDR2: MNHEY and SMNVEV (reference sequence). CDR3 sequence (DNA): TGTGCCAGCAGTTTACTCGGACAGGGGGTTAGAGAGACCCAGTACTTC. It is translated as CASSLLGQGVRETQYF.